A single sample is the source of the 18 T cell receptor beta chains below, sequenced in a study of blood T cell repertoires in COVID-19. The repertoire was sequenced with immunoSEQ multiplex PCR; TCRdb's copy has only in-frame clones and lacks some. Of 110,000 or so clones in the sample, 85% were seen once. What was sequenced was peripheral blood. All receptors derive from a woman aged 60-70 years with COVID-19, enrolled during active disease.

J is TRBJ2-3 and V is TRBV5-8, with 7 positions matching TRBD1. The CDR3 extends over 13 amino acids. Germline values: CDR1 SGHTS, CDR2 YDEGEE. Unmatched junction bases numbered 3, after V lost 4 bases and J lost 4 bases. CDR3: CASSPQGSDTQYF. The CDR3 nucleotides are TGTGCCAGCAGCCCACAGGGGTCAGATACGCAGTATTTT.

The J gene is TRBJ2-5, the V gene TRBV29-1; TRBD2 matches 12 bases. In germline, CDR1 is SQVTM, CDR2 ANQGSEA. There are 15 residues in the CDR3. After removal of 5 bases from V and 1 base from J, the junction contained 5 bases not matched to a gene. The CDR3 reads CSVSRLAGVQETQYF. CDR3 DNA: TGCAGCGTTTCCAGACTAGCGGGAGTCCAAGAGACCCAGTACTTC.

V is TRBV29-1 and J is TRBJ1-1, with TRBD1 identical over 10 bases. V dropped 7 bases and J dropped 1; count of bases not matched to a gene: 6. The CDR3 consists of 14 residues. From germline, CDR1 is SQVTM and CDR2 ANQGSEA. This chain's CDR3 is CSAGTGAANTEAFF. Written as DNA, the CDR3 is TGCAGCGCTGGGACAGGGGCGGCGAACACTGAAGCTTTCTTT. The whole variable domain, filled in from reference TRBV29-1 and TRBJ1-1, reads SAVISQKPSRDICQRGTSLTIQCQVDSQVTMMFWYRQQPGQSLTLIATANQGSEATYESGFVIDKFPISRPNLTFSTLTVSNMSPEDSSIYLCSAGTGAANTEAFFGQGTRLTVV.

The chain is built from TRBV5-4 and TRBJ1-2; D perhaps matches TRBD1 (6 bases). CDR1 is SGHNT, CDR2 YYREEE, per germline (reference sequence). The germline V and J ends were trimmed by 5 bases and 2 bases, with 10 bases remaining between them. CDR3 length: 13 residues. The CDR3 loop is CASRAGQNYGYTF. In DNA form, the CDR3 reads TGTGCCAGCAGGGCTGGACAGAACTATGGCTACACCTTC. The full variable domain, in which reference TRBV5-4 and TRBJ1-2 provide the parts outside the CDR3, is ETGVTQSPTHLIKTRGQQVTLRCSSQSGHNTVSWYQQALGQGPQFIFQYYREEENGRGNFPPRFSGLQFPNYSSELNVNALELDDSALYLCASRAGQNYGYTFGSGTRLTVV.

The V call is TRBV10-3, the J call TRBJ2-7; TRBD2 matches 9 bases. There are 14 residues in the CDR3. Germline V lookup: CDR1 ENHRY, CDR2 SYGVKD. The V and J ends lost 7 bases and 1 base, in that order; junction bases with no gene match: 5. DNA for the CDR3: TGTGCCATCACTAAGACTAGCGGTTCCTACGAGCAGTACTTC. Translated, it gives CAITKTSGSYEQYF.

The V call is TRBV5-6, the J call TRBJ1-3, with D possibly being TRBD1 (5 bases). V lost 2 bases, J lost 2 bases, and 11 bases lay in between. From germline, CDR1 is SGHDT and CDR2 YYEEEE. CDR3 length equals 15 residues. CDR3 coding DNA: TGTGCCAGCAGCTTCCAGGGAATCGCTGGAAACACCATATATTTT. Translation gives CASSFQGIAGNTIYF.

The chain couples TRBV11-2 to TRBJ2-6, with a possible D match to TRBD1 (6 bases). The CDR3 has 15 amino acids. The germline V gene has CDR1 SGHAT and CDR2 FQNNGV. V gave up 5 bases and J gave up 4 bases, with 12 bases separating them. CDR3 in DNA: TGTGCCAGCAGCGCACAGGGAAGCGGGGCCAACGTCCTGACTTTC. This sequence encodes CASSAQGSGANVLTF.

The rearrangement uses TRBV27 and TRBJ1-6; the D is unclear. Germline V gives CDR1 MNHEY, CDR2 SMNVEV (reference sequence). CDR3 length: 17 amino acids. V gave up 4 bases and J gave up 0 bases, with 13 bases separating them. The DNA of the CDR3 is TGTGCCAGCAGTTCGGCCAGACGGGGCTCCTATAATTCACCCCTCCACTTT. It is translated as CASSSARRGSYNSPLHF.

CDR3 in DNA: TGTGCCAGCAGCGTCCGACAGGGCGGAAATTCACCCCTCCACTTT. Its translation is CASSVRQGGNSPLHF. V is TRBV7-6 and J is TRBJ1-6, with 7 bases fitting TRBD1. The CDR3 sequence is 15 residues long. CDR1 is SGHVS, CDR2 FNYEAQ, per germline. Germline trimming cut 5 bases from V and 7 bases from J; bases unmatched to any gene: 8.

The chain joins TRBV29-1 to TRBJ2-3; 14 positions agree with TRBD2. With V trimmed by 8 bases and J by 2 bases, 6 bases remained unmatched. Germline-derived CDR1 and CDR2 are SQVTM and ANQGSEA. This CDR3 contains 15 residues. CDR3 coding DNA: TGCAGCTCCGGACTAGCGGGGGGTTACACAGATACGCAGTATTTT. This codes for CSSGLAGGYTDTQYF.

The chain combines TRBV10-3 with TRBJ2-1; 7 nucleotides agree with TRBD2. In germline, CDR1 is ENHRY, CDR2 SYGVKD. The CDR3 is made up of 16 amino acids. V lost 4 bases, J lost 3 bases, and 9 bases stayed unmatched. CDR3 loop: CAISGTGGGGYNEQFF. The CDR3 nucleotides read TGTGCCATCAGTGGGACGGGCGGGGGTGGCTACAATGAGCAGTTCTTC.

This rearrangement joins TRBV7-2 to TRBJ2-1; 7 positions agree with TRBD2. Germline V CDR1 and CDR2: SGHTA, FQGNSA. The CDR3 has 16 amino acids. V gave up 2 bases and J gave up 1 base; unmatched junction bases: 5. For the CDR3, the DNA is TGTGCCAGCAGCTTATTGAGCGGGGCGTCCTACAATGAGCAGTTCTTC. It translates to CASSLLSGASYNEQFF. The full variable domain, with the rest looked up from reference TRBV7-2 and TRBJ2-1, is GAGVSQSPSNKVTEKGKDVELRCDPISGHTALYWYRQSLGQGLEFLIYFQGNSAPDKSGLPSDRFSAERTGGSVSTLTIQRTQQEDSAVYLCASSLLSGASYNEQFFGPGTRLTVL.

This chain uses TRBV4-2 with TRBJ1-4; TRBD1 might be the D (6 bases). Germline V gives CDR1 LGHNA, CDR2 YNFKEQ. With 0 bases removed from V and 2 bases from J, the gap between germline ends came to 19 bases. The CDR3 covers 19 residues. CDR3 DNA: TGTGCCAGCAGCCAAGATAAGTTCGGGGGGCTGGGTACTAATGAAAAACTGTTTTTT. Translated: CASSQDKFGGLGTNEKLFF.

This clone showed up just once. The chain has TRBV2 and TRBJ2-5; possible D gene TRBD2, 5 bases. The germline V gene has CDR1 SNHLY and CDR2 FYNNEI. The CDR3 runs to 14 residues. V gave up 4 bases and J gave up 7 bases, with 16 bases separating them. CDR3 DNA: TGTGCCAGCAGTGCAGGTAGGCCCGGAGGGACCCAGTACTTC. Its protein product is CASSAGRPGGTQYF.

The V call is TRBV24-1, the J call TRBJ2-3; D perhaps matches TRBD2 (5 bases). Germline V gene data show CDR1 as KGHDR and CDR2 as SFDVKD. Trimming pared 5 bases from V and 2 bases from J, leaving 13 bases between. This CDR3 has 15 residues. Here the CDR3 reads CATSVAGSTTDTQYF. The CDR3 bases are TGTGCCACCAGTGTCGCGGGCAGTACCACAGATACGCAGTATTTT.

The DNA for the CDR3 is TGTGCCAGTAGTATAAGGACAGGGGCGGTCACAGATACGCAGTATTTT. It is translated as CASSIRTGAVTDTQYF. The chain carries TRBV19 and TRBJ2-3, with 9 bases identical to TRBD1. CDR3 length: 16 amino acids. Germline V lookup: CDR1 LNHDA, CDR2 SQIVND (reference sequence). Trimming at V came to 2 bases and at J to 2 bases, leaving 5 bases not matched to a gene.

The CDR3 spells CASSYRQGDEQYF. Written as DNA, the CDR3 is TGTGCCAGCAGCTACCGACAGGGAGACGAGCAGTACTTC. The chain carries TRBV7-9 and TRBJ2-7, with 7 bases that match TRBD1. Trimming took 4 bases from V and 5 from J; bases not matched to a gene: 5. Germline values: CDR1 SEHNR, CDR2 FQNEAQ (reference sequence). The CDR3 length is 13 residues.

The chain combines TRBV7-2 with TRBJ2-5, with TRBD2 identical over 12 bases. CDR3 size: 17 residues. Germline CDR1 SGHTA, CDR2 FQGNSA. Trimming took 4 bases from V and 1 from J; bases not matched to a gene: 7. CDR3 region: CASSYRTSGASQETQYF. CDR3 nucleotide sequence: TGTGCCAGCAGCTACCGGACTAGCGGGGCGTCCCAAGAGACCCAGTACTTC.